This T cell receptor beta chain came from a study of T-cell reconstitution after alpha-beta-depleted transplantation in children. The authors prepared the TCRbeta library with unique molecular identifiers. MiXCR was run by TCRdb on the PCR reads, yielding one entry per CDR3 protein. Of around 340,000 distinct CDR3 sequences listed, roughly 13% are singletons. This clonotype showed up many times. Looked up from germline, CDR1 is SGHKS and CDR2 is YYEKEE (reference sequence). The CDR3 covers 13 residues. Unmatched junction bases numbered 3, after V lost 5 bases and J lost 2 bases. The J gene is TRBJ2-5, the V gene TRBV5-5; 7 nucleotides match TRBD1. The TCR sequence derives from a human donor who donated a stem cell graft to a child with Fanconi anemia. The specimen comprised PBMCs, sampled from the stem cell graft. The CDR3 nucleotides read TGTGCCAGCAGATGGACAGGTCAAGAGACCCAGTACTTC. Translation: CASRWTGQETQYF.